These 30 T cell receptor beta chains were sequenced from one sample in a study of blood T cell repertoires in COVID-19 (dated by TCRdb to about 2020). Receptors were amplified or captured by the immunoSEQ multiplex PCR assay. What TCRdb holds here is the immuneACCESS table cut down to in-frame rearrangements. Part of the clones is not present; checked against another copy, under half of the missing clones reflect an unresolved V gene, and the others are unexplained. This sample has approximately 190,000 clones in its table, and 84% of those were observed once. In total, the top ten clones hold about 3.2% of the sample. Sequenced: PBMCs or T cells enriched from blood (not recorded which). These receptors were taken from a woman aged 25 to 39 who had been exposed to COVID-19.

With regard to this clone: The junction differs from germline at one of its ends, possibly a read error. J is TRBJ1-4 and V is TRBV4-3, with 8 nucleotides matching TRBD1. Germline-derived CDR1 and CDR2 are LGHNA and YSLEER. The CDR3 covers 15 residues. The CDR3 nucleotides read TGCGCCAGTAGCCAAGACGGTACAGGGGGAGAAAAACTGTTTTTT. It specifies CASSQDGTGGEKLFF.

This chain connects TRBV7-9 to TRBJ2-7; D call uncertain. The CDR3 is 12 residues long. Trimming took 1 base from V and 6 from J, leaving 7 bases between them. CDR1 is SEHNR, CDR2 FQNEAQ, per germline (reference sequence). The CDR3 is CASSLVLSEQYF. Here the CDR3 DNA reads TGTGCCAGCAGCTTAGTCTTATCCGAGCAGTACTTC.

The V and J genes are TRBV10-2 and TRBJ1-3, with 9 bases identical to TRBD1. Germline assignment: CDR1 WSHSY and CDR2 SAAADI. J was trimmed by 1 base and V by 2 bases; bases with no gene match: 6. The CDR3 covers 17 residues. The CDR3 reads CASSEGTGLRSGNTIYF. CDR3 coding DNA: TGCGCCAGCAGTGAGGGGACAGGGTTGAGGTCTGGAAACACCATATATTTT.

The chain uses TRBV7-9 and TRBJ1-2, with D maybe TRBD1 (6 bases). V was cut by 0 bases and J by 8 bases, with 13 bases left in between. The germline gives CDR1 SEHNR, CDR2 FQNEAQ (reference sequence). This CDR3 has 14 amino acids. The CDR3, as DNA: TGTGCCAGCAGCTTAGCGGGGACACTAAAAGGCTACACCTTC. It encodes CASSLAGTLKGYTF. The whole variable domain, remainder taken from reference TRBV7-9 and TRBJ1-2, is DTGVSQNPRHKITKRGQNVTFRCDPISEHNRLYWYRQTLGQGPEFLTYFQNEAQLEKSRLLSDRFSAERPKGSFSTLEIQRTEQGDSAMYLCASSLAGTLKGYTFGSGTRLTVV.

This chain uses TRBV27 with TRBJ1-3, with a tentative D call TRBD1 (5 bases). Germline V gene data show CDR1 as MNHEY and CDR2 as SMNVEV (reference sequence). The CDR3 contains 15 residues. The ends were cut back, 3 bases at V and 0 bases at J, with 9 bases in the middle. The chain's CDR3 is CASSLGGDSGNTIYF. The CDR3 DNA follows: TGTGCCAGCAGTTTGGGGGGAGACTCTGGAAACACCATATATTTT.

The chain is built from TRBV5-4 and TRBJ2-3; possibly TRBD2 for D (5 bases). Trimming took off 6 bases at V and 6 bases at J, with 14 bases between the two ends. The CDR3 loop spans 13 amino acids. The V gene's germline CDR1 is SGHNT and CDR2 YYREEE (reference sequence). CDR3: CASILDGGDTQYF. The DNA for the CDR3 is TGTGCCAGCATCCTTGACGGCGGGGATACGCAGTATTTT.

This clone was seen just once. This chain links TRBV7-3 with TRBJ1-4; no firm D call. Trimming removed 5 bases from V and 8 bases from J, with 21 bases in between. The germline V gene has CDR1 SGHTA and CDR2 FQGTGA. The CDR3 sequence is 16 residues long. Here the CDR3 reads CASSAPGSPPGEKLFF. CDR3 DNA sequence: TGTGCCAGCAGCGCCCCGGGATCCCCCCCGGGGGAAAAACTGTTTTTT.

The chain recombines TRBV18 with TRBJ1-5, with 8 bases lining up with TRBD1. V gave up 5 bases and J gave up 3 bases; unmatched junction bases: 3. CDR3 size: 14 residues. CDR1 is KGHSH, CDR2 LQKENI, per germline. CDR3 nucleotides: TGTGCCAGCTCATCGACAGGGGCCAATCAGCCCCAGCATTTT. Translation: CASSSTGANQPQHF.

This clone was found a few times. The gene calls are TRBV19 and TRBJ2-1; D is unresolved. This CDR3 is 13 amino acids long. CDR1 is LNHDA and CDR2 is SQIVND in the germline V gene (reference sequence). V shed 7 bases and J shed 7 bases, with 14 bases lying between them. The CDR3 nucleotides are TGTGCCAGTACCTACTTTTCCGGGAATGAGCAGTTCTTC. This codes for CASTYFSGNEQFF.

The CDR3 bases are TGCAGCCCTGGGACAGGGGTTGCGGATGGGGCCAACGTCCTGACTTTC. This encodes CSPGTGVADGANVLTF. The V gene is TRBV29-1, the J gene TRBJ2-6; 10 nucleotides agree with TRBD1. Trimming took 8 bases from V and 3 from J; bases not matched to a gene: 10. The germline CDR1 and CDR2 sequences are SQVTM and ANQGSEA. The CDR3 length is 16 residues.

The chain is built from TRBV9 and TRBJ2-2, with D possibly TRBD2 on 6 matching bases. V was pared by 4 bases and J by 1 base, with 11 bases between. Germline values: CDR1 SGDLS, CDR2 YYNGEE. The CDR3 is 15 amino acids. CDR3 nucleotides: TGTGCCAGCAGCCCGAGGGGACTGAACACCGGGGAGCTGTTTTTT. It encodes CASSPRGLNTGELFF.

The genes are TRBV11-3 and TRBJ2-2; TRBD2 might be the D (5 bases). Per germline, CDR1 SGHNT and CDR2 YENEEA. CDR3 length equals 16 residues. V was trimmed by 4 bases and J by 6 bases, leaving 18 bases between them. In nucleotides, the CDR3 is TGTGCCAGCAGCTCGTCCCCCCCGGGGAAGGCCGGGGAGCTGTTTTTT. Translated: CASSSSPPGKAGELFF.

There are a few counts of this clone. The chain joins TRBV7-8 to TRBJ1-1, with 7 bases matching TRBD1. This CDR3 spans 13 amino acids. V trimming: 2 bases; J trimming: 7 bases; junction bases outside the gene matches: 4. The germline gives CDR1 SGHVS, CDR2 FQNEAQ. CDR3 residues: CASSLLRDSEAFF. In nucleotides, the CDR3 is TGTGCCAGCAGCTTATTGAGGGACAGTGAAGCTTTCTTT.

This chain joins TRBV6-6 and TRBJ2-2; TRBD2 might be the D (5 bases). There are 16 residues in the CDR3. The V gene's germline CDR1 is MNHNY and CDR2 SVGAGI (reference sequence). Deletions cut 7 bases from V and 7 bases from J, with 22 bases between. The CDR3 sequence: CASIVSVGSLVGELFF. The CDR3 DNA sequence: TGTGCCAGCATCGTTTCGGTAGGGAGCCTCGTCGGGGAGCTGTTTTTT.

CDR3 protein: CASSRGTGSSPLHF. The CDR3, as DNA: TGTGCCAGCAGCCGCGGGACAGGGAGTTCACCCCTCCACTTT. This chain joins TRBV14 and TRBJ1-6, with 9 nucleotides matching TRBD1. This CDR3 spans 14 amino acids. The J segment lost 9 bases and the V segment lost 4 bases, leaving 4 bases of the junction unmatched. Germline V CDR1 and CDR2: SGHDN, FVKESK.

The chain uses TRBV11-2 and TRBJ1-2; D is ambiguous. Germline V gene lookup returns CDR1 SGHAT and CDR2 FQNNGV. V was pared by 1 base and J by 6 bases, with 12 bases between. The CDR3 covers 14 residues. The CDR3 sequence: CASSLVRFSDGYTF. In DNA, the CDR3 is TGTGCCAGCAGCTTAGTACGATTTTCGGATGGCTACACCTTC.

The chain combines TRBV5-4 with TRBJ1-4; TRBD1 matches at 8 bases. The CDR3 has 13 amino acids. J was trimmed by 12 bases and V by 0 bases; bases with no gene match: 4. The germline CDR1 and CDR2 sequences are SGHNT and YYREEE (reference sequence). CDR3 sequence (DNA): TGTGCCAGCAGCTTGGTAGCAGGGGGCGAACTGTTTTTT. It translates to CASSLVAGGELFF.

J is TRBJ1-5 and V is TRBV7-9; weak D call: TRBD1 (6 bases). V lost 5 bases, J lost 0 bases, and 17 bases lay in between. CDR1 is SEHNR and CDR2 is FQNEAQ in the germline V gene (reference sequence). This CDR3 is 17 amino acids long. CDR3 in DNA: TGTGCCAGCAGCGACCGTCAGGGGTCTTATAGCAATCAGCCCCAGCATTTT. It is translated as CASSDRQGSYSNQPQHF. The complete variable domain, with remaining parts taken from reference TRBV7-9 and TRBJ1-5, reads DTGVSQNPRHKITKRGQNVTFRCDPISEHNRLYWYRQTLGQGPEFLTYFQNEAQLEKSRLLSDRFSAERPKGSFSTLEIQRTEQGDSAMYLCASSDRQGSYSNQPQHFGDGTRLSIL.

This sequence joins TRBV10-1 and TRBJ1-4; D not resolved. The V end lost 7 bases, the J end lost 3 bases, and 12 bases lay between the germline ends. Germline V gene sequence: CDR1 WNHNN, CDR2 SYGVQD (reference sequence). This CDR3 has 14 residues. The CDR3 coding sequence is TGCGCCAGCATACGTCCGAGTCCTAATGAAAAACTGTTTTTT. It yields the protein CASIRPSPNEKLFF.

J is TRBJ1-2 and V is TRBV12-3 or TRBV12-4, with TRBD1 matching 7 bases. This CDR3 region has 13 residues. V dropped 5 bases and J dropped 2; count of bases not matched to a gene: 2. The CDR3 reads CASSPQGNYGYTF. The CDR3 DNA reads as TGTGCCAGCAGTCCACAGGGGAACTATGGCTACACCTTC.

The chain combines TRBV5-1 with TRBJ2-7; 9 positions agree with TRBD1. Germline V gene sequence: CDR1 SGHRS, CDR2 YFSETQ. The V segment lost 0 bases and the J segment 4 bases; nucleotides outside the gene matches: 2. The CDR3 spans 14 residues. The CDR3 spells CASSLGDRVYEQYF. CDR3 coding DNA: TGCGCCAGCAGCTTGGGGGACAGGGTTTACGAGCAGTACTTC.

This clone was seen only a few times. The rearrangement joins TRBV12-3 or TRBV12-4 to TRBJ1-6; tentative D call: TRBD1 (5 bases). There are 13 residues in the CDR3. V gave up 7 bases and J gave up 8 bases, with 12 bases separating them. The CDR3 region has the DNA TGTGCCAGCAAAGCAGGGAGGTATTCACCCCTCCACTTT. This codes for CASKAGRYSPLHF.

With respect to this clone: Different DNA sequences within this sample yield the same CDR3. V and J are TRBV19 and TRBJ1-1; no definite D call. V was shortened by 6 bases and J by 0 bases, with 8 bases between the two germline ends. CDR1 is LNHDA, CDR2 SQIVND, per germline (reference sequence). The CDR3 has 13 amino acids. CDR3 in amino acids: CASSPKLNTEAFF. CDR3 coding DNA: TGTGCCAGTAGCCCTAAACTGAACACTGAAGCTTTCTTT. The full variable domain, completed using reference TRBV19 and TRBJ1-1, is DGGITQSPKYLFRKEGQNVTLSCEQNLNHDAMYWYRQDPGQGLRLIYYSQIVNDFQKGDIAEGYSVSREKKESFPLTVTSAQKNPTAFYLCASSPKLNTEAFFGQGTRLTVV.

This chain links TRBV9 with TRBJ2-7, with 9 positions matching TRBD1. Germline V lookup: CDR1 SGDLS, CDR2 YYNGEE. The junction had 6 bases not matched to a gene; V was cut back by 4 bases and J by 4 bases. CDR3 length: 14 amino acids. DNA of the CDR3: TGTGCCAGCAGCCCCGGGACAGGGCGGTACGAGCAGTACTTC. Translated, it gives CASSPGTGRYEQYF.

This chain connects TRBV7-2 to TRBJ1-1; TRBD1 matches at 8 bases. Germline lookup yields CDR1 SGHTA and CDR2 FQGNSA. There are 15 residues in the CDR3. V was clipped by 0 bases and J by 7 bases; unmatched bases: 7. In DNA form, the CDR3 reads TGTGCCAGCAGCTTAGCCTCAGGGGGCCCTATTGAAGCTTTCTTT. The encoded protein is CASSLASGGPIEAFF.

The CDR3 is CASSARDRGEIEQFF. For the CDR3, the DNA is TGTGCCAGCTCAGCGCGGGACAGGGGGGAGATTGAGCAGTTCTTC. The J gene is TRBJ2-1, the V gene TRBV18, with 11 bases matching TRBD1. The V gene end was trimmed by 5 bases and the J gene end by 9 bases; junction bases not matched to a gene: 9. The CDR3 has 15 residues. Germline V gene data show CDR1 as KGHSH and CDR2 as LQKENI.

The chain uses TRBV19 and TRBJ1-2, with D tentatively TRBD1 (6 bases). CDR3 size: 14 residues. The V and J ends lost 7 bases and 4 bases respectively, with 16 bases between them. CDR1 and CDR2 (germline): LNHDA, SQIVND (reference sequence). The CDR3, as DNA: TGTGCCAGTACCACCCGTGGGGGCGGCTATGGCTACACCTTC. Translating it yields CASTTRGGGYGYTF.

This chain's CDR3 is CSVVGDNANEKLFF. In DNA form, the CDR3 reads TGCAGCGTTGTTGGGGACAACGCTAATGAAAAACTGTTTTTT. This chain links TRBV29-1 with TRBJ1-4, with D maybe TRBD1 (6 bases). The CDR3 is 14 amino acids. Germline loops: CDR1 SQVTM, CDR2 ANQGSEA. Trimming removed 4 bases at V and 3 bases at J, with 12 bases between.

The V call is TRBV24-1, the J call TRBJ2-7; a possible D gene is TRBD1 (5 bases). This CDR3 is built from 13 residues. V was cut by 3 bases and J by 3 bases, with 8 bases left in between. Germline loops: CDR1 KGHDR, CDR2 SFDVKD. This chain's CDR3 is CATSDPDSYEQYF. Here the CDR3 DNA reads TGTGCCACCAGTGATCCTGACAGCTACGAGCAGTACTTC.

The chain links TRBV27 to TRBJ1-5; perhaps TRBD1 as D (5 bases). With 1 base removed from V and 8 bases from J, the gap between germline ends came to 12 bases. This CDR3 has 14 residues. Germline V gene sequence: CDR1 MNHEY, CDR2 SMNVEV (reference sequence). CDR3: CASSLWLGGEPQHF. As DNA, the CDR3 is TGTGCCAGCAGTTTATGGCTTGGGGGGGAGCCCCAGCATTTT.